Sequencing of this T cell receptor beta chain was carried out in a study of T cells in Graves' hyperthyroidism and ophthalmopathy. With a duration under 2 months, the hyperthyroidism was newly diagnosed in patients aged 18 to 65. RNA transcripts served as the template for amplifying TCR beta CDR3 regions. A set of HTBI primers served as the primers for a first-round RT-PCR of the TCR CDR3. Each CDR3 protein gets one entry after TCRdb re-called the multiplex PCR reads with MiXCR. This table holds nearly 750,000 distinct CDR3 sequences, 30% to 40% found once. This clonotype was recorded a few times. The antigen is not known. Trimming took 5 bases from V and 8 from J, leaving 21 bases between them. The length of the CDR3 is 16 residues. Germline V gene data show CDR1 as LNHDA and CDR2 as SQIVND (reference sequence). Study results and caveats: Model output signaled ophthalmopathy a median roughly six months ahead of onset.

Sample: blood. The sequence derives from a woman aged 40 to 50 with Graves' hyperthyroidism. The chain carries TRBV19 and TRBJ1-4; TRBD1 might be the D (5 bases). The CDR3, as DNA: TGTGCCAGTAGTCCTCGCGGGGTGGGGACCACGGAAAAACTGTTTTTT. This sequence encodes CASSPRGVGTTEKLFF.